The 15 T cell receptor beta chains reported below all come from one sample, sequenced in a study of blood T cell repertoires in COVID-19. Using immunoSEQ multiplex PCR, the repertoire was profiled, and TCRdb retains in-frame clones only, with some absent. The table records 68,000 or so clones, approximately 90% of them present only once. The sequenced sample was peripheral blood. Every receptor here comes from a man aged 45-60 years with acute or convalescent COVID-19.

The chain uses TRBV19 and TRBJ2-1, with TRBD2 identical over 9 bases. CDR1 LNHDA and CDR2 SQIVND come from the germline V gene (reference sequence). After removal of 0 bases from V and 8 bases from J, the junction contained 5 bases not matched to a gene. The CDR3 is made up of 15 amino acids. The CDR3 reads CASSIEGGRADEQFF. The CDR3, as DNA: TGTGCCAGTAGTATAGAAGGCGGGAGGGCCGATGAGCAGTTCTTC.

CDR3 sequence reads: CASSSLLLAGPHEQYV. The CDR3, as DNA: TGTGCCAGCAGCTCCCTCCTACTAGCGGGACCCCACGAGCAGTACGTC. The chain has TRBV5-6 and TRBJ2-7; 10 bases align to TRBD2. The germline V gene encodes CDR1 SGHDT and CDR2 YYEEEE. The CDR3 loop spans 16 amino acids. After removal of 3 bases from V and 5 bases from J, the junction contained 11 bases not matched to a gene.

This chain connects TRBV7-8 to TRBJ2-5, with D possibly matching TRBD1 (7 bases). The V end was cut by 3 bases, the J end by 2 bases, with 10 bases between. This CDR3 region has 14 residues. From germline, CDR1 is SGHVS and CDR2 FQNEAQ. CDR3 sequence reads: CASSLRGQQETQYF. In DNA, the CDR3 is TGTGCCAGCAGCTTGCGGGGACAGCAAGAGACCCAGTACTTC.

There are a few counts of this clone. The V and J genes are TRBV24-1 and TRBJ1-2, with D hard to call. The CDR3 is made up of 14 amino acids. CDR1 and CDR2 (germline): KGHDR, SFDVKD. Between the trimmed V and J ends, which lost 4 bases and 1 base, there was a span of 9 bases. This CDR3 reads CATSEPTINYGYTF. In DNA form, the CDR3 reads TGTGCCACCAGTGAGCCCACAATTAACTATGGCTACACCTTC.

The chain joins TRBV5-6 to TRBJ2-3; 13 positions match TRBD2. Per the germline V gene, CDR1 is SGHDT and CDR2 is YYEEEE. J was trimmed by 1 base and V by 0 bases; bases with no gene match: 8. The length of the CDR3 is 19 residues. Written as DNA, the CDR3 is TGTGCCAGCAGCTTGGTAGGGACTAGCGGGATAATTGGCACAGATACGCAGTATTTT. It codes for CASSLVGTSGIIGTDTQYF. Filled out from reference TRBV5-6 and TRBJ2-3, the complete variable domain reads DAGVTQSPTHLIKTRGQQVTLRCSPKSGHDTVSWYQQALGQGPQFIFQYYEEEERQRGNFPDRFSGHQFPNYSSELNVNALLLGDSALYLCASSLVGTSGIIGTDTQYFGPGTRLTVL.

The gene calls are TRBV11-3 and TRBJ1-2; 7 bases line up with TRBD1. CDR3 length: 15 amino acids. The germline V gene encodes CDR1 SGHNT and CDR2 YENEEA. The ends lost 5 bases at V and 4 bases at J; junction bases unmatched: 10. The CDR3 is CASSPFQGESYGYTF. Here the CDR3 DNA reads TGTGCCAGCAGCCCTTTCCAGGGGGAGAGCTATGGCTACACCTTC.

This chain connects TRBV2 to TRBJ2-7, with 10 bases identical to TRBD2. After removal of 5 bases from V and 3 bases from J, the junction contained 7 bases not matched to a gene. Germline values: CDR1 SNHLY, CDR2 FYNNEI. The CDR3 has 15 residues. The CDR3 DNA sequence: TGTGCCAGCAGTCTTGAAGCGGGAGGGCACTACGAGCAGTACTTC. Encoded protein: CASSLEAGGHYEQYF.

DNA of the CDR3: TGTGCCAGCGCCAAGCGAGGGAATGAGCAGTTCTTC. Residues: CASAKRGNEQFF. The rearrangement joins TRBV7-6 to TRBJ2-1; a possible D gene is TRBD2 (5 bases). Germline V gene lookup returns CDR1 SGHVS and CDR2 FNYEAQ. This CDR3 region has 12 residues. V was cut by 8 bases and J by 7 bases, with 12 bases left in between.

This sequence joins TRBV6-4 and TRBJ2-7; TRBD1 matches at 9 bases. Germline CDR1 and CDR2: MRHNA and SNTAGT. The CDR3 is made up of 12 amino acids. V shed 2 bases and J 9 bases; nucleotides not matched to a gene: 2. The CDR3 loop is CASSDQTGGQYF. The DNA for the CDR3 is TGTGCCAGCAGTGACCAGACAGGGGGGCAGTACTTC.

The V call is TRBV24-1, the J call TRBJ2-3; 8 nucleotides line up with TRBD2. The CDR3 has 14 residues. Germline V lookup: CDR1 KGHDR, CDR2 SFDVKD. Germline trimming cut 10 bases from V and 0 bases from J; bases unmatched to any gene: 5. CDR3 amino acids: CATRAGASTDTQYF. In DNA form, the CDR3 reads TGTGCCACTAGAGCGGGAGCTAGCACAGATACGCAGTATTTT.

This CDR3 reads CASSPVQYGYTF. CDR3 DNA: TGTGCCAGCTCACCGGTACAGTACGGCTACACCTTC. The chain combines TRBV18 with TRBJ1-2; D remains unclear. The CDR3 has 12 residues. Trimming shortened V by 3 bases and J by 8 bases, and 10 bases separated the two germline ends. Per germline, CDR1 KGHSH and CDR2 LQKENI.

The CDR3 DNA sequence: TGCGCCAGCAGCCAAGATCCCATACGCGGTGCAGGGGAGCAGTTCTTC. Translated, it gives CASSQDPIRGAGEQFF. This sequence joins TRBV4-3 and TRBJ2-1, with D maybe TRBD1 (5 bases). The V gene's germline CDR1 is LGHNA and CDR2 YSLEER. This CDR3 has 16 residues. Between the trimmed V and J ends, which lost 0 bases and 10 bases, there was a span of 19 bases.

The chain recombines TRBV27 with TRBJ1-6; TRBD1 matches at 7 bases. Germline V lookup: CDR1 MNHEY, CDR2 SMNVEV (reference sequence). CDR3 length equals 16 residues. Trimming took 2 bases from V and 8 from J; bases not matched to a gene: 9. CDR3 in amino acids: CASSLRGTDRDSPLHF. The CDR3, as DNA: TGTGCCAGCAGTTTAAGGGGGACAGATCGGGATTCACCCCTCCACTTT.

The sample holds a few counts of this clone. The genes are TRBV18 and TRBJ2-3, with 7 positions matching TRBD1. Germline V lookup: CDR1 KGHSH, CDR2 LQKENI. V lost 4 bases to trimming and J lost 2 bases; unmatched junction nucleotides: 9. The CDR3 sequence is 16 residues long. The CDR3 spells CASSLQGKTFTDTQYF. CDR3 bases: TGTGCCAGCTCACTACAGGGGAAAACCTTCACAGATACGCAGTATTTT.

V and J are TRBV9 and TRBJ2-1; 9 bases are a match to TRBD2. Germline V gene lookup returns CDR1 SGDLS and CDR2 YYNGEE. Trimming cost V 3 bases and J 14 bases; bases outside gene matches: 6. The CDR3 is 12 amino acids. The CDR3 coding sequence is TGTGCCAGCAGCGATTCTAGCGGGGAAGAGTTCTTC. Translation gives CASSDSSGEEFF.